The rows below give T cell receptor beta chains drawn from one sample of a study of cytomegalovirus exposure and HLA in healthy donors. Libraries were prepared by immunoSEQ multiplex PCR; TCRdb keeps only in-frame clonotypes and omits some of them. This sample contains about 150,000 clones. Material for sequencing was PBMCs. The receptors were sampled from a woman between 45 and 60 years old in good health and CMV-seronegative. The CDR3 runs from the conserved cysteine through the conserved F or W. D genes are given only for firm matches.

D: -
V: TRBV11-1
J: TRBJ2-7
DNA: TGTGCCAGCAGCTTTTCCGGAGGAACCTACGAGCAGTACTTC
CDR3: CASSFSGGTYEQYF

D: -
V: TRBV10-2
J: TRBJ1-4
DNA: TGCGCCAGCAGTGAGCATCAGGCTACTAATGAAAAACTGTTTTTT
CDR3: CASSEHQATNEKLFF

D: TRBD2
V: TRBV10-3
J: TRBJ2-7
DNA: TGTGCCATCAGTAAAACCGGGACTAGCACCGAGCAGTACTTC
CDR3: CAISKTGTSTEQYF

D: -
V: TRBV27
J: TRBJ1-5
DNA: TGTGCCAGCAGTTTGTCGGCGGATCAGCCCCAGCATTTT
CDR3: CASSLSADQPQHF

D: TRBD1
V: TRBV9
J: TRBJ1-3
DNA: TGTGCCAGCAGCGTAGCTGTAGGACAGGGCTCTGGAAACACCATATATTTT
CDR3: CASSVAVGQGSGNTIYF

D: TRBD1
V: TRBV28
J: TRBJ1-5
DNA: TGTGCCAGCAGTTTATCGACAGGGGTGGATCAGCCCCAGCATTTT
CDR3: CASSLSTGVDQPQHF

D: -
V: TRBV6-1
J: TRBJ1-2
DNA: TGTGCCAGCAGTATCCAGGGTTACCATGGCTACACCTTC
CDR3: CASSIQGYHGYTF

D: TRBD1
V: TRBV28
J: TRBJ1-1
DNA: TGTGCCAGCAGTCAGAGACAGGGGATGAACACTGAAGCTTTCTTT
CDR3: CASSQRQGMNTEAFF

D: TRBD1
V: TRBV29-1
J: TRBJ2-1
DNA: TGCAGCGTTTACCGGACAGGGGTTAGCAATGAGCAGTTCTTC
CDR3: CSVYRTGVSNEQFF

D: -
V: TRBV30
J: TRBJ2-5
DNA: TGTGCCTGGAGTGTACGGGAGACCCAGTACTTC
CDR3: CAWSVRETQYF

D: -
V: TRBV18
J: TRBJ2-5
DNA: TGTGCCAGCTCACCGGGGACTCAAGAGACCCAGTACTTC
CDR3: CASSPGTQETQYF

D: TRBD1
V: TRBV11-2
J: TRBJ2-7
DNA: TGTGCCAGCAGCTTAGCCGCCGGGACAGGGTTATACGAGCAGTACTTC
CDR3: CASSLAAGTGLYEQYF

D: TRBD1
V: TRBV25-1
J: TRBJ1-4
DNA: TGTGCCAGCAGTGAATCCCGGACAGGGTCGAATGAAAAACTGTTTTTT
CDR3: CASSESRTGSNEKLFF

D: -
V: TRBV12-5
J: TRBJ1-2
DNA: TGTGCTAGTGGTAACCCAGGTGACTATGGCTACACCTTC
CDR3: CASGNPGDYGYTF

D: -
V: TRBV29-1
J: TRBJ2-5
DNA: TGCAGCGTCAGGGAAGAGACCCAGTACTTC
CDR3: CSVREETQYF

D: TRBD1
V: TRBV5-4
J: TRBJ1-4
DNA: TGTGCCAGCAGCTTAGGGGGGACAGTGAATGAAAAACTGTTTTTT
CDR3: CASSLGGTVNEKLFF

D: -
V: TRBV15
J: TRBJ2-6
DNA: TGTGCCACCAGCAACGGGATCACTGGGGCCAACGTCCTGACTTTC
CDR3: CATSNGITGANVLTF

D: -
V: TRBV9
J: TRBJ2-7
DNA: TGTGCCAGCAGCAAGACAGGAGCAATACTCTACGAGCAGTACTTC
CDR3: CASSKTGAILYEQYF

D: -
V: TRBV5-3
J: TRBJ2-2
DNA: TGTGCCAGAAGGGTGCGGCGGGGGCCCTACACCGGGGAGCTGTTTTTT
CDR3: CARRVRRGPYTGELFF

D: -
V: TRBV5-4
J: TRBJ1-1
DNA: TGTGCCAGCAGCCCCGGAGGGGCGTTGAACACTGAAGCTTTCTTT
CDR3: CASSPGGALNTEAFF

D: -
V: TRBV6-5
J: TRBJ2-1
DNA: TGTGCCAGCAGTTCCAGGGGACGCGAGCAGTTCTTC
CDR3: CASSSRGREQFF

D: -
V: TRBV6-5
J: TRBJ1-1
DNA: TGTGCCAGCAGTCCCATACGGGACACTGAAGCTTTCTTT
CDR3: CASSPIRDTEAFF

D: TRBD1
V: TRBV5-1
J: TRBJ1-6
DNA: TGCGCCAGCAGCTTGGGAGGGGGCGTATATAATTCACCCCTCCACTTT
CDR3: CASSLGGGVYNSPLHF

D: TRBD2
V: TRBV5-4
J: TRBJ2-1
DNA: TGTGCCAGCAGTTCCGGACTAGCGGGAGTTCGTGAGCAGTTCTTC
CDR3: CASSSGLAGVREQFF

D: TRBD1
V: TRBV11-2
J: TRBJ2-7
DNA: TGTGCCAGCAGCCCACAGGGGCGGCAGTACTTC
CDR3: CASSPQGRQYF

D: -
V: TRBV5-1
J: TRBJ2-1
DNA: TGCGCCAGCAGCTTGGCCTTTTACGGGAGTTACTACAATGAGCAGTTCTTC
CDR3: CASSLAFYGSYYNEQFF

D: -
V: TRBV27
J: TRBJ2-7
DNA: TGTGCCAGCAGTCCGGGACACGGGTACAGCGAGCAGTACTTC
CDR3: CASSPGHGYSEQYF

D: -
V: TRBV4-2
J: TRBJ2-7
DNA: TGTGCCAGCAGCCAAGATAGCAGGGCGGCCTACGAGCAGTACTTC
CDR3: CASSQDSRAAYEQYF

D: TRBD2
V: TRBV6-5
J: TRBJ2-5
DNA: TGTGCCAGCAGTTCACCTAGCGGGAGGGCCAAGACCCAGTACTTC
CDR3: CASSSPSGRAKTQYF

D: TRBD2
V: TRBV5-1
J: TRBJ2-3
DNA: TGCGCCAGCAGCATCCCTAGCGGGCAGAGCACAGATACGCAGTATTTT
CDR3: CASSIPSGQSTDTQYF

D: TRBD1
V: TRBV5-6
J: TRBJ2-5
DNA: TGTGCCAGCAGCGGGACAGGGCAAGAGACCCAGTACTTC
CDR3: CASSGTGQETQYF

D: -
V: TRBV19
J: TRBJ1-5
DNA: TGTGCCAGTAGCTCCCAAAACGGTCAGCCCCAGCATTTT
CDR3: CASSSQNGQPQHF

D: -
V: TRBV6-5
J: TRBJ1-5
DNA: TGTGCCAGCAGTTACCGGAGAGGGGGTAATCAGCCCCAGCATTTT
CDR3: CASSYRRGGNQPQHF

D: -
V: TRBV25-1
J: TRBJ1-3
DNA: TGTGCCAGCAGTGAATACACAGGGAAGCACACCATATATTTT
CDR3: CASSEYTGKHTIYF

D: TRBD1
V: TRBV5-6
J: TRBJ1-5
DNA: TGTGCCAGCAGCTTCGGGACAGCCAATCAGCCCCAGCATTTT
CDR3: CASSFGTANQPQHF

D: -
V: TRBV7-8
J: TRBJ2-7
DNA: TGTGCCAGCAGCTTGACAGGATTAGGCTCCTACGAGCAGTACTTC
CDR3: CASSLTGLGSYEQYF

D: TRBD1
V: TRBV4-3
J: TRBJ2-1
DNA: TGCGCCAGCAGCCAAACACAGGGGTATTCAGATGAGCAGTTCTTC
CDR3: CASSQTQGYSDEQFF

D: TRBD1
V: TRBV30
J: TRBJ2-7
DNA: TGTGCCTGGAGTGGAGAGCGCAGGGGGATACACGAGCAGTACTTC
CDR3: CAWSGERRGIHEQYF

D: -
V: TRBV4-1
J: TRBJ1-1
DNA: TGCGCCAGCAGCCAAGAACCGGCCAGGAGGGAAACTGAAGCTTTCTTT
CDR3: CASSQEPARRETEAFF

D: -
V: TRBV29-1
J: TRBJ2-5
DNA: TGCAGCGTTGGCCCGAGGGCGGCAGAGTACTTC
CDR3: CSVGPRAAEYF

D: TRBD1
V: TRBV28
J: TRBJ2-7
DNA: TGTGCCAGCAGCGGACAGGGGGTTTCCGAGCAGTACTTC
CDR3: CASSGQGVSEQYF

D: TRBD1
V: TRBV7-9
J: TRBJ1-1
DNA: TGTGCCAGCAGGCGGACAGGGAATACTGAAGCTTTCTTT
CDR3: CASRRTGNTEAFF

D: -
V: TRBV5-6
J: TRBJ2-5
DNA: TGTGCCAGCAGCTTGTGGCGGGAGACCCAGTACTTC
CDR3: CASSLWRETQYF

D: -
V: TRBV5-1
J: TRBJ2-7
DNA: TGCGCCAGCAGCAGCTACAGGAGTCTACTCTACGAGCAGTACTTC
CDR3: CASSSYRSLLYEQYF

D: -
V: TRBV7-3
J: TRBJ2-1
DNA: TGTGCCAGCAGCTTAATGGTGGCTAGCGTGAATGAGCAGTTCTTC
CDR3: CASSLMVASVNEQFF

D: -
V: TRBV5-5
J: TRBJ2-5
DNA: TGTGCCAGCAGCTTGGGAAGCGGAACCCGGAAAGAGACCCAGTACTTC
CDR3: CASSLGSGTRKETQYF

D: -
V: TRBV5-1
J: TRBJ2-5
DNA: TGCGCCAGCAGCTTGGTACTAGCAAACGGAGAGACCCAGTACTTC
CDR3: CASSLVLANGETQYF

D: TRBD2
V: TRBV30
J: TRBJ2-5
DNA: TGTGCCTGGAGAGGCGTGCTAGCGGGCCAAGAGACCCAGTACTTC
CDR3: CAWRGVLAGQETQYF

D: TRBD1
V: TRBV29-1
J: TRBJ1-2
DNA: TGCAGCGTTCGACAGGGAGACTATGGCTACACCTTC
CDR3: CSVRQGDYGYTF

D: -
V: TRBV19
J: TRBJ2-1
DNA: TGTGCCAGTAGCGGGGGGCGGGGGCGCTACAATGAGCAGTTCTTC
CDR3: CASSGGRGRYNEQFF

D: TRBD1
V: TRBV19
J: TRBJ1-4
DNA: TGTGCCAGCAGACGACAGGGGGCAGGGGAAAAACTGTTTTTT
CDR3: CASRRQGAGEKLFF

D: -
V: TRBV15
J: TRBJ2-1
DNA: TGTGCCACCAGCAATTACGGGGGTGCCTACAATGAGCAGTTCTTC
CDR3: CATSNYGGAYNEQFF

D: TRBD2
V: TRBV5-6
J: TRBJ2-1
DNA: TGTGCCAGCAGCTGGGGACTAGCGGGGTACAATGAGCAGTTCTTC
CDR3: CASSWGLAGYNEQFF

D: -
V: TRBV4-2
J: TRBJ1-1
DNA: TGTGCCAGCAGCCAACGAGAGAACACTGAAGCTTTCTTT
CDR3: CASSQRENTEAFF

D: -
V: TRBV4-2
J: TRBJ1-2
DNA: TGTGCCAGCAGCCAAGAGGGAGGGGCAGGTGGCTACACCTTC
CDR3: CASSQEGGAGGYTF